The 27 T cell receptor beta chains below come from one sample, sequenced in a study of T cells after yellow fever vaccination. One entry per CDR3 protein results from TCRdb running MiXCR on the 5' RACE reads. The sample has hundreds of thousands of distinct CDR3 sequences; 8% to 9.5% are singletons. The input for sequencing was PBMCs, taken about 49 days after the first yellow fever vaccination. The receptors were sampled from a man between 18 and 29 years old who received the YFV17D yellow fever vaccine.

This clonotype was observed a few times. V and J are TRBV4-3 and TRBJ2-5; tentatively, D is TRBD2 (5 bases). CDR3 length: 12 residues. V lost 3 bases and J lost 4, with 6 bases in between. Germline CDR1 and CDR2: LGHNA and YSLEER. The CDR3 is CASSQRVETQYF. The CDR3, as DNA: TGCGCCAGCAGCCAGAGGGTAGAGACCCAGTACTTC.

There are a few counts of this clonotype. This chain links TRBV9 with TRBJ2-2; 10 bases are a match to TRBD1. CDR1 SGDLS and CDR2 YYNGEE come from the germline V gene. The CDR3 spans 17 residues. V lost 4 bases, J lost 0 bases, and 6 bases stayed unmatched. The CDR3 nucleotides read TGTGCCAGCAGCTCCCGGGACAGGGGACCGAACACCGGGGAGCTGTTTTTT. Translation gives CASSSRDRGPNTGELFF.

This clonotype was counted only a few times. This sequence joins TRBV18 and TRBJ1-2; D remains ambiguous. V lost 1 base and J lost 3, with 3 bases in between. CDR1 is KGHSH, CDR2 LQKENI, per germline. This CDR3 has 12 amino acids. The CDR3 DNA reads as TGTGCCAGCTCACCACTAGACTATGGCTACACCTTC. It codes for CASSPLDYGYTF. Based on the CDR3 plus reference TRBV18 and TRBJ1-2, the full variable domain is NAGVMQNPRHLVRRRGQEARLRCSPMKGHSHVYWYRQLPEEGLKFMVYLQKENIIDESGMPKERFSAEFPKEGPSILRIQQVVRGDSAAYFCASSPLDYGYTFGSGTRLTVV.

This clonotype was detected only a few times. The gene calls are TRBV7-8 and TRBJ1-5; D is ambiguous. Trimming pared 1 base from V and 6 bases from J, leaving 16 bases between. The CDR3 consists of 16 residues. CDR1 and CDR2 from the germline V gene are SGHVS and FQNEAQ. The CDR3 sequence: CASSLVWPSRSQPQHF. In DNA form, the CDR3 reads TGTGCCAGCAGCTTAGTATGGCCTTCTAGAAGTCAGCCCCAGCATTTT.

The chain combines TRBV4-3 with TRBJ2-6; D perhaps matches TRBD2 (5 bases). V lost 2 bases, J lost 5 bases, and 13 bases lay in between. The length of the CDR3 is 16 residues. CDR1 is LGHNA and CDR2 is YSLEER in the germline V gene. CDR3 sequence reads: CASSQPNGGWANVLTF. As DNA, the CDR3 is TGCGCCAGCAGCCAACCTAATGGAGGCTGGGCCAACGTCCTGACTTTC.

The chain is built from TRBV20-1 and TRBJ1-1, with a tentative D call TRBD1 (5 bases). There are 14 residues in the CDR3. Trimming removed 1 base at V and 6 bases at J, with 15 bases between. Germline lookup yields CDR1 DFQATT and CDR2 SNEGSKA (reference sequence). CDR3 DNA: TGCAGTGCTAGAGGGCCGGGGACGTTTTCTGAAGCTTTCTTT. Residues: CSARGPGTFSEAFF.

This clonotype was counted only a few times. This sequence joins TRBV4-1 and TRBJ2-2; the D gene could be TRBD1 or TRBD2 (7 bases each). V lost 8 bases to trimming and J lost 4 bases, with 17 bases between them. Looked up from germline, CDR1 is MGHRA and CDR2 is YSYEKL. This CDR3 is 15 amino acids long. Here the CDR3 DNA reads TGCGCCAGCTCAAAGGGGGGGACAGTCACCGGGGAGCTGTTTTTT. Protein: CASSKGGTVTGELFF.

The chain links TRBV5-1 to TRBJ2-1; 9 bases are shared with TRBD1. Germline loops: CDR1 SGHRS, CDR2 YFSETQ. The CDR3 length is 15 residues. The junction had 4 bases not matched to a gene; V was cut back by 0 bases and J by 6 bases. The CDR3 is CASSLEGTGLNEQFF. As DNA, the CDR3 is TGCGCCAGCAGCTTGGAAGGGACAGGGCTCAATGAGCAGTTCTTC.

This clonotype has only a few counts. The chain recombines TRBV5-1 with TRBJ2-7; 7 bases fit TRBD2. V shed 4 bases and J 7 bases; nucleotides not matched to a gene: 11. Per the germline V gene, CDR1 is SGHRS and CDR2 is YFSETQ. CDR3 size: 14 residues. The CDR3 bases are TGCGCCAGCAGCCCAGGGACGGGACTACGGGAGCAGTACGTC. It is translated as CASSPGTGLREQYV.

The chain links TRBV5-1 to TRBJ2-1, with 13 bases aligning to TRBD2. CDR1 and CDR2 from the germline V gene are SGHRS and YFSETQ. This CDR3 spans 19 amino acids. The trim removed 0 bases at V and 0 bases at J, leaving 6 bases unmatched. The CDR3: CASSLGFTSGGGSYNEQFF. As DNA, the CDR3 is TGCGCCAGCAGCTTGGGATTTACTAGCGGGGGGGGCTCCTACAATGAGCAGTTCTTC. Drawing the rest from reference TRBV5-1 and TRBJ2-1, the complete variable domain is KAGVTQTPRYLIKTRGQQVTLSCSPISGHRSVSWYQQTPGQGLQFLFEYFSETQRNKGNFPGRFSGRQFSNSRSEMNVSTLELGDSALYLCASSLGFTSGGGSYNEQFFGPGTRLTVL.

The CDR3 nucleotides read TGTGCCATCAGAGGACAGGGAGGCAATCAGCCCCAGCATTTT. Translation: CAIRGQGGNQPQHF. V gene TRBV10-3 combines with J gene TRBJ1-5; 8 bases map to TRBD1. From germline, CDR1 is ENHRY and CDR2 SYGVKD. CDR3 size: 14 residues. V was clipped by 6 bases and J by 2 bases; unmatched bases: 3.

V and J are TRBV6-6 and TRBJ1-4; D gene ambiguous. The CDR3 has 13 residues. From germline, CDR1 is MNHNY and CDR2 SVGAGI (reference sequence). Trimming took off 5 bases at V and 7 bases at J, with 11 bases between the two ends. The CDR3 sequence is CASSNTEGEKLFF. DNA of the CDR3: TGTGCCAGCAGTAACACAGAGGGTGAAAAACTGTTTTTT.

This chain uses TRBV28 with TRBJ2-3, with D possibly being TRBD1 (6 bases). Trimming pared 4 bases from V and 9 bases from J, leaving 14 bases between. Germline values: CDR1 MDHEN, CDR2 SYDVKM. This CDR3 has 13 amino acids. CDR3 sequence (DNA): TGTGCCAGCAGTTGGGCACAGGGATTGACGCAGTATTTT. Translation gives CASSWAQGLTQYF.

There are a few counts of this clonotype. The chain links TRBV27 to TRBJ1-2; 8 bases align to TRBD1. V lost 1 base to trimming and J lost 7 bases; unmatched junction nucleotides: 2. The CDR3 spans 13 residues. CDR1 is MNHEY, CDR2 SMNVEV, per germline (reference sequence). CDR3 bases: TGTGCCAGCAGTTTATACAGGGGGTCTGGCTACACCTTC. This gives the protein CASSLYRGSGYTF.

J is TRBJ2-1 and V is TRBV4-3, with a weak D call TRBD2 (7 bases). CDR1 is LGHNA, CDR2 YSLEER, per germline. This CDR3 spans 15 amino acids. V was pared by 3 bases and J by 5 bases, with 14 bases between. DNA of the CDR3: TGCGCCAGCAGCCAGGGGGGGGGGCTGAACAATGAGCAGTTCTTC. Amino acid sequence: CASSQGGGLNNEQFF.

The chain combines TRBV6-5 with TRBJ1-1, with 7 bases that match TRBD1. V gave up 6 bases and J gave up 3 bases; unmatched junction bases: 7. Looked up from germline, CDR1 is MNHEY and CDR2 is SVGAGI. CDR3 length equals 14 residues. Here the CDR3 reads CASSSTGEYTEAFF. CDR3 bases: TGTGCCAGCAGCTCAACAGGGGAGTACACTGAAGCTTTCTTT.

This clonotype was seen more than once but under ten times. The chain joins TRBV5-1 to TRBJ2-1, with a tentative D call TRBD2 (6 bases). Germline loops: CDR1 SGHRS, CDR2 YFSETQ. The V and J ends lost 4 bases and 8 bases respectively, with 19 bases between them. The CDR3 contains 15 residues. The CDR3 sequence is CASSPGWSGEDEQFF. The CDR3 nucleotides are TGCGCCAGCAGCCCAGGGTGGTCGGGGGAGGATGAGCAGTTCTTC. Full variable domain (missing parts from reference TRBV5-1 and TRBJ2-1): KAGVTQTPRYLIKTRGQQVTLSCSPISGHRSVSWYQQTPGQGLQFLFEYFSETQRNKGNFPGRFSGRQFSNSRSEMNVSTLELGDSALYLCASSPGWSGEDEQFFGPGTRLTVL.

The CDR3 nucleotides are TGTGCCAGCAGTTCCAGCGATTTAGCCAAAAACATTCAGTACTTC. It is translated as CASSSSDLAKNIQYF. The V and J genes are TRBV12-3 or TRBV12-4 and TRBJ2-4; D is ambiguous. The CDR3 has 15 amino acids. V dropped 4 bases and J dropped 0 bases, with 10 bases sitting between them.

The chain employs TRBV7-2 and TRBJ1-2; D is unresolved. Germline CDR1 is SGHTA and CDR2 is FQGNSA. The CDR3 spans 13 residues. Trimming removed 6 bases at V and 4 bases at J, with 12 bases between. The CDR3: CASRSSVGYGYTF. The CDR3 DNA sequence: TGTGCCAGCAGGTCAAGTGTGGGCTATGGCTACACCTTC. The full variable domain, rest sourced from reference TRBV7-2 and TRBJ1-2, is GAGVSQSPSNKVTEKGKDVELRCDPISGHTALYWYRQSLGQGLEFLIYFQGNSAPDKSGLPSDRFSAERTGGSVSTLTIQRTQQEDSAVYLCASRSSVGYGYTFGSGTRLTVV.

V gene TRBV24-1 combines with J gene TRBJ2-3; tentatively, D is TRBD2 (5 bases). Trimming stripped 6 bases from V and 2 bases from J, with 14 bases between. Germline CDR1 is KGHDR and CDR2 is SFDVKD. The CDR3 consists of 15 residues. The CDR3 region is CATSFEGQTTDTQYF. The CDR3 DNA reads TGTGCCACCAGTTTCGAGGGCCAGACCACAGATACGCAGTATTTT.

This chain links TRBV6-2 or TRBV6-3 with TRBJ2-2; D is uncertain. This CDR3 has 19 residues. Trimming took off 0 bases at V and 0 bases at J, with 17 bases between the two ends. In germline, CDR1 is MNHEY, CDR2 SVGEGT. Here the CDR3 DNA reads TGTGCCAGCAGTTACTCCTCAGATCCGGGTAACGCGAACACCGGGGAGCTGTTTTTT. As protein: CASSYSSDPGNANTGELFF.

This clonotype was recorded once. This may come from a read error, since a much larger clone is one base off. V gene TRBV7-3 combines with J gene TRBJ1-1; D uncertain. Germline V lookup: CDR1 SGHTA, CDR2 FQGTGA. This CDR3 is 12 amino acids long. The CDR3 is CTSSSGNTEAFF. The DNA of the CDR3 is TGTACCAGCAGCTCCGGGAACACTGAAGCTTTCTTT.

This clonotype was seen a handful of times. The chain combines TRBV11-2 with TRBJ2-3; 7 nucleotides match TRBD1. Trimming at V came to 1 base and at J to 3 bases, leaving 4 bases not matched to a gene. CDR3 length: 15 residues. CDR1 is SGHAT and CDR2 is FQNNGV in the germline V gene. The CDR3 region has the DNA TGTGCCAGCAGCTTAGCTGACAGGGTGACAGATACGCAGTATTTT. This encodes CASSLADRVTDTQYF.

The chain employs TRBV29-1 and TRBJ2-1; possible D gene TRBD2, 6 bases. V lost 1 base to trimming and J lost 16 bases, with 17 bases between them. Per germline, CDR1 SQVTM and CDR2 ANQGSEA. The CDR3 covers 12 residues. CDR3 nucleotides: TGCAGCGTTGAAGGGACGGCGGGGACCGGCTTCTTC. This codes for CSVEGTAGTGFF.

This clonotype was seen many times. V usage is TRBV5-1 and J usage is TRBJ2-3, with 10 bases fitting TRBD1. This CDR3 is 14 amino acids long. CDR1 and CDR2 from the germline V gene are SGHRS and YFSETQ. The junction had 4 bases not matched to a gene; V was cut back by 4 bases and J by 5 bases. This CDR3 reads CASSPDRGKDTQYF. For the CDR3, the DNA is TGCGCCAGCAGCCCGGACAGGGGGAAAGATACGCAGTATTTT.

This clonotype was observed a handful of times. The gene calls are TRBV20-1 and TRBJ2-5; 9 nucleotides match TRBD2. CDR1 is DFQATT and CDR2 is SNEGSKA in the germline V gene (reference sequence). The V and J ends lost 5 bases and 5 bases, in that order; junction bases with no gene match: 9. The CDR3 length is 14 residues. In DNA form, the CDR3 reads TGCAGTGCTCCGGCGGGGGGGAATTCGGAGACCCAGTACTTC. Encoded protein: CSAPAGGNSETQYF.

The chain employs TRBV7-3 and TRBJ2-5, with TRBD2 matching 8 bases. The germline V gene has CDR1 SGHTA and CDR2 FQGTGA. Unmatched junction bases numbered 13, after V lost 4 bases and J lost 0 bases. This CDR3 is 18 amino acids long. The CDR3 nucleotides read TGTGCCAGCAGCTCCCGCCCGGTGTTAGCGGGGAACCAAGAGACCCAGTACTTC. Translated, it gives CASSSRPVLAGNQETQYF.